The rows below give T cell receptor beta chains drawn from one sample of a study of OX40 agonist ivuxolimab in advanced cancers. Sequenced by immunoSEQ multiplex PCR; TCRdb stores in-frame clones only, minus some. The sample contains approximately 42,000 clones, roughly 90% of which appear only once. This material consisted of CD4+ or CD8+ T cells sorted from blood, taken in a trial of the OX40 agonist ivuxolimab. The receptors shown here come from an adult with an advanced solid tumor such as melanoma, head and neck, liver or kidney cancer. Both conserved end residues are part of each CDR3. A D gene is named only where the DNA matches it firmly. The listing skips clone size in some rows; elsewhere it reads once, few, many or a size class.

. TRBJ1-3 TRBV28 . CASSFGGTGNTIYF TGTGCCAGCAGTTTTGGGGGAACGGGAAACACCATATATTTT
. TRBJ2-1 TRBV28 TRBD2 CASSLSPSSGAYNEQFF TGTGCCAGCAGTTTATCCCCCTCTAGCGGAGCCTACAATGAGCAGTTCTTC
. TRBJ2-1 TRBV6-5 TRBD1 CASSYGTGEFF TGTGCCAGCAGTTACGGGACAGGGGAGTTCTTC
. TRBJ1-1 TRBV9 . CASSAEGRGRAEAFF TGTGCCAGCAGCGCAGAGGGCAGGGGTCGCGCTGAAGCTTTCTTT
. TRBJ1-6 TRBV5-1 TRBD1 CASSSGQGISPLHF TGCGCCAGCAGCTCTGGACAGGGGATTTCACCCCTCCACTTT
few TRBJ2-1 TRBV7-9 TRBD2 CASSLGSSGGAHEQFF TGTGCCAGCAGCTTGGGTTCTAGCGGGGGGGCACATGAGCAGTTCTTC
. TRBJ1-2 TRBV14 . CASSQDYGGNYGYTF TGTGCCAGCAGCCAAGATTACGGCGGGAACTATGGCTACACCTTC
. TRBJ1-1 TRBV7-6 TRBD1 CASSSTGSEAFF TGTGCCAGCAGCTCGACAGGGTCTGAAGCTTTCTTT
once TRBJ2-1 TRBV6-6 . CASRPTGPQTYNEQFF TGTGCCAGCAGGCCCACAGGGCCTCAAACTTACAATGAGCAGTTCTTC
. TRBJ1-1 TRBV29-1 . CSVAPLEGTNTEAFF TGCAGCGTTGCCCCCCTAGAGGGGACGAACACTGAAGCTTTCTTT
. TRBJ2-7 TRBV27 . CASSPLPQAYEQYF TGTGCCAGCAGTCCACTCCCCCAGGCCTACGAGCAGTACTTC
. TRBJ1-2 TRBV7-2 . CATSGVTRGYTF TGTGCCACTAGCGGGGTGACCCGGGGCTACACCTTC
. TRBJ2-3 TRBV11-1 . CASSLPTDTQYF TGTGCCAGCAGCCTTCCGACAGATACGCAGTATTTT
. TRBJ1-5 TRBV25-1 . CASSMGYSNQPQHF TGTGCCAGCAGTATGGGTTATAGCAATCAGCCCCAGCATTTT
. TRBJ1-6 TRBV19 TRBD1 CASSMTGITYNSPLHF TGTGCCAGTAGTATGACAGGGATAACCTATAATTCACCCCTCCACTTT
. TRBJ2-1 TRBV7-3 TRBD2 CASSFLAGDEQFF TGTGCCAGCAGCTTCTTGGCGGGGGATGAGCAGTTCTTC
. TRBJ1-6 TRBV7-8 . CASSTEGSNNSPLHF TGTGCCAGCAGCACCGAGGGAAGCAATAATTCACCCCTCCACTTT
. TRBJ2-3 TRBV28 TRBD2 CASSLERGGRGTDTQYF TGTGCCAGCAGTTTAGAGCGGGGGGGGCGTGGCACAGATACGCAGTATTTT
. TRBJ1-6 TRBV6-6 . CASSYEGVGSPLHF TGTGCCAGCAGTTACGAAGGGGTAGGGTCACCCCTCCACTTT
. TRBJ1-1 TRBV4-3 . CASSQDGGANTEAFF TGCGCCAGCAGCCAAGACGGTGGCGCGAACACTGAAGCTTTCTTT
. TRBJ1-4 TRBV19 TRBD1 CASSTGQGGNEKLFF TGTGCCAGTAGTACGGGACAGGGAGGTAATGAAAAACTGTTTTTT
. TRBJ2-5 TRBV29-1 . CSVEDPTGARTQYF TGCAGCGTTGAAGATCCCACAGGCGCCCGGACCCAGTACTTC